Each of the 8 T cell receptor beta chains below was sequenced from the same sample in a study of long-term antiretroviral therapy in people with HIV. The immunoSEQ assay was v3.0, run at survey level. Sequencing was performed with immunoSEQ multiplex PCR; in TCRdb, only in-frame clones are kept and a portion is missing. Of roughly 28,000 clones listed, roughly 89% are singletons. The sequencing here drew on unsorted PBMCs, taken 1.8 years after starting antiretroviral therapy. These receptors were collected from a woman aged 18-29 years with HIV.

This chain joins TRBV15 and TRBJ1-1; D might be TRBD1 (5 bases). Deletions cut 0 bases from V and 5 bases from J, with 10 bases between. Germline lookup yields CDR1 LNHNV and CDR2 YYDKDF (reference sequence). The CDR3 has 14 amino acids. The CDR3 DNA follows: TGTGCCACCAGCAGAGATCCAGGGAGGACTGAAGCTTTCTTT. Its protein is CATSRDPGRTEAFF.

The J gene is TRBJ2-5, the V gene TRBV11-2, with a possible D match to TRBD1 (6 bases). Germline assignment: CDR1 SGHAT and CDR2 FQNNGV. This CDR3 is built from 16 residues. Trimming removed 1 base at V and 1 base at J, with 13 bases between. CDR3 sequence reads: CASSLASGQPQETQYF. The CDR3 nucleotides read TGTGCCAGCAGCTTAGCGTCCGGACAGCCCCAAGAGACCCAGTACTTC.

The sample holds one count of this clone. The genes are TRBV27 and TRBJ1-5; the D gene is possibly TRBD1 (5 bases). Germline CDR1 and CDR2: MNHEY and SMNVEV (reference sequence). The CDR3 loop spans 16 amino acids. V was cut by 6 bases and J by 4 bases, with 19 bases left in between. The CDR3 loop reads CASSQKWQGVNQPQHF. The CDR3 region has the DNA TGTGCCAGCAGCCAGAAGTGGCAGGGTGTGAATCAGCCCCAGCATTTT.

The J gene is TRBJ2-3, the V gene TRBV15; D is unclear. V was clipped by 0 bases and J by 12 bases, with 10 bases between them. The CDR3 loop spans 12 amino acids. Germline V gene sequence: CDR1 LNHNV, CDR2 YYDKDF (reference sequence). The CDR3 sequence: CATSRDGGKQYF. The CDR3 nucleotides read TGTGCCACCAGCAGAGATGGTGGGAAACAGTATTTT.

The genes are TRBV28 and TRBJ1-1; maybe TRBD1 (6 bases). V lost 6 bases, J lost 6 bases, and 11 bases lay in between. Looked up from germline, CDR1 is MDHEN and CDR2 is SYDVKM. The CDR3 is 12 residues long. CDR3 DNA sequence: TGTGCCAGCAGCATCCGGACAGCTGAAGCTTTCTTT. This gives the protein CASSIRTAEAFF.

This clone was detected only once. DNA for the CDR3: TGTGCCAGCAGCTCCGCTAGGAACGCCCAAGAGACCCAGTACTTC. Its translation: CASSSARNAQETQYF. The chain joins TRBV5-6 to TRBJ2-5; D remains unclear. The V gene lost 3 bases and the J gene lost 1 base, with 13 bases spanning the gap. CDR1 is SGHDT and CDR2 is YYEEEE in the germline V gene. This CDR3 is built from 15 residues.

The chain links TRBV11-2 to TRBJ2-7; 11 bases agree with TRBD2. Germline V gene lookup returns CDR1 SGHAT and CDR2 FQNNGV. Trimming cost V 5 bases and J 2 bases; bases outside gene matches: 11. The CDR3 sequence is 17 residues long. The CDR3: CASSQTRRSGRAYEQYF. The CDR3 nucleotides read TGTGCCAGCAGCCAAACTCGTCGTAGCGGGAGGGCCTACGAGCAGTACTTC.

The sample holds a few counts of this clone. The CDR3 DNA is TGTGCCAGCACCTTCACGGGTGAGAACCAAGAGACCCAGTACTTC. It translates to CASTFTGENQETQYF. The V and J genes are TRBV9 and TRBJ2-5; D ambiguous. The length of the CDR3 is 15 residues. Trimming left V 6 bases short and J 0 bases short, with 15 bases between. The germline CDR1 and CDR2 sequences are SGDLS and YYNGEE.